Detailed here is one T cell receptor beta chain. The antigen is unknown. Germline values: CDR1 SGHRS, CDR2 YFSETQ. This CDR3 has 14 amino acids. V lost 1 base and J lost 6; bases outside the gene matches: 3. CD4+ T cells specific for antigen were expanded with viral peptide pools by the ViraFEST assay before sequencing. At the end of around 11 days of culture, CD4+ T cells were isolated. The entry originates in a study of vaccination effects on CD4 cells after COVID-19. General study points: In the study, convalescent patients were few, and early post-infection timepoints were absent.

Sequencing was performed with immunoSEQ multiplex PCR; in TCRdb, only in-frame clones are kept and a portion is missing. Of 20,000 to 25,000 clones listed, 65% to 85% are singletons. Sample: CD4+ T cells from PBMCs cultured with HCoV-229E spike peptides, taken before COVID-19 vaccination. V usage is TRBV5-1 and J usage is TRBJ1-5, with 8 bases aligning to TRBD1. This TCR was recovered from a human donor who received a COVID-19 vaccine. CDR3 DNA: TGCGCCAGCAGCTTGACAGGGGGGGGTCAGCCCCAGCATTTT. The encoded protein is CASSLTGGGQPQHF.